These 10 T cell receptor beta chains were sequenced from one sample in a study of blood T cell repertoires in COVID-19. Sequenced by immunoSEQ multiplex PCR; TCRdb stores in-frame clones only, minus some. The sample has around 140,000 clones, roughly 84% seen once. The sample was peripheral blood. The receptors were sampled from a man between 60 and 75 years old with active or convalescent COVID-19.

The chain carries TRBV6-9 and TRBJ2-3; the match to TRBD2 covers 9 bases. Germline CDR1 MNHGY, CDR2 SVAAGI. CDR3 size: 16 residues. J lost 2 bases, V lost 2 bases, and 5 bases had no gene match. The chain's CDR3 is CASSYGPSGATDTQYF. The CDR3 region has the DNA TGTGCCAGCAGTTATGGTCCTAGCGGGGCCACAGATACGCAGTATTTT.

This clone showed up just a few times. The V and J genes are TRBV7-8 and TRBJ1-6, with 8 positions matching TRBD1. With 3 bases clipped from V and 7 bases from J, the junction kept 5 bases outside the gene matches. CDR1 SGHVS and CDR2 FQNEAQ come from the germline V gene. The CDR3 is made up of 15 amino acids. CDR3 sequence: CASSFRTGLNSPLHF. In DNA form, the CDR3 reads TGTGCCAGCAGCTTCCGGACAGGGCTGAATTCACCCCTCCACTTT.

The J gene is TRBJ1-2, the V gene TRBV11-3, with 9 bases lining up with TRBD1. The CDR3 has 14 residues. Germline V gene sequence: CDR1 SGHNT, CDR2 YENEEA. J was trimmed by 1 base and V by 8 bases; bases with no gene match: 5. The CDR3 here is CASGGDRDNYGYTF. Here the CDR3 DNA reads TGTGCCAGCGGGGGGGACAGGGATAACTATGGCTACACCTTC.

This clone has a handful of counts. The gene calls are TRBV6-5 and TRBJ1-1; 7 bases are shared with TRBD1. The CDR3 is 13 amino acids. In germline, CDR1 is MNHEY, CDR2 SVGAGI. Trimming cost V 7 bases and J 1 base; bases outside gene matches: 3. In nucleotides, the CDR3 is TGTGCCAGCAAACGACAGGGGAACACTGAAGCTTTCTTT. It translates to CASKRQGNTEAFF.

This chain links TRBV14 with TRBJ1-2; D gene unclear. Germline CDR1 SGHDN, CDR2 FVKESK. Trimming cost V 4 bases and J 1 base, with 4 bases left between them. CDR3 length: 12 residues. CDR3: CASSRHNYGYTF. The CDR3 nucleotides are TGTGCCAGCAGCCGTCATAACTATGGCTACACCTTC.

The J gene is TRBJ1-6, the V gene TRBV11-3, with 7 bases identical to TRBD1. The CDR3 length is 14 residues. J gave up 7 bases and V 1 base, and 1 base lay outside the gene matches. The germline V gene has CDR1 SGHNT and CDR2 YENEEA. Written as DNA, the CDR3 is TGTGCCAGCAGCTTAGGACAGGGAAATTCACCCCTCCACTTT. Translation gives CASSLGQGNSPLHF.

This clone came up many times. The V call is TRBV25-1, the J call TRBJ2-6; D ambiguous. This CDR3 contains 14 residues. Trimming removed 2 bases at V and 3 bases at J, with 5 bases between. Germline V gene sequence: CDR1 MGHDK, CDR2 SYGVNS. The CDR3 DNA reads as TGTGCCAGCAGTGAAGGTAGTGGGGCCAACGTCCTGACTTTC. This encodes CASSEGSGANVLTF.

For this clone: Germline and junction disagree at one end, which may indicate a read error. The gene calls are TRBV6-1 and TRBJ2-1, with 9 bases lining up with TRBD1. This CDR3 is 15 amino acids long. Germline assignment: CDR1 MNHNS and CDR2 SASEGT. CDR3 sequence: CASSEGQGSGNEQFF. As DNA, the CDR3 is TGTGCCAGCAGCGAAGGACAGGGGTCTGGCAATGAGCAGTTCTTC.

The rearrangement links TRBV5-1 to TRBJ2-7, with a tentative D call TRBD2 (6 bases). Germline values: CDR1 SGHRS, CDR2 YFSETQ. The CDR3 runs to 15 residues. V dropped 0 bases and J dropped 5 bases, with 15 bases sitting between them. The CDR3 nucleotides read TGCGCCAGCAGCTTGGGGGAGGCCAGCCGCAACGAGCAGTACGTC. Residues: CASSLGEASRNEQYV.

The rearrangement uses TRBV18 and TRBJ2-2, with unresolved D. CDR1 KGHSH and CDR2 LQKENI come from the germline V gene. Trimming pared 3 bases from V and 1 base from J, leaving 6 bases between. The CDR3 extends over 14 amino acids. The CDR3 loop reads CASSPGRNTGELFF. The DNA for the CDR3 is TGTGCCAGCTCACCGGGCAGGAACACCGGGGAGCTGTTTTTT.